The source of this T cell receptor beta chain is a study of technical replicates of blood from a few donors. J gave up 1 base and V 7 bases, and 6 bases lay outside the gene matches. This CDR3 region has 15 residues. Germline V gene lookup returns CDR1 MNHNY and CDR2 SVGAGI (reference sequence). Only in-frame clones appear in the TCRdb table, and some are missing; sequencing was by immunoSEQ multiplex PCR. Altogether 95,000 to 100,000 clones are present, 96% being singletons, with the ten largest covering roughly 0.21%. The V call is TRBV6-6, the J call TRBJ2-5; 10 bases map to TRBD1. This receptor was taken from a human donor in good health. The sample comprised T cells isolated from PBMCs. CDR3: CASTRDRGFQETQYF. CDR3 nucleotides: TGTGCCAGCACCAGGGACAGGGGTTTCCAAGAGACCCAGTACTTC.